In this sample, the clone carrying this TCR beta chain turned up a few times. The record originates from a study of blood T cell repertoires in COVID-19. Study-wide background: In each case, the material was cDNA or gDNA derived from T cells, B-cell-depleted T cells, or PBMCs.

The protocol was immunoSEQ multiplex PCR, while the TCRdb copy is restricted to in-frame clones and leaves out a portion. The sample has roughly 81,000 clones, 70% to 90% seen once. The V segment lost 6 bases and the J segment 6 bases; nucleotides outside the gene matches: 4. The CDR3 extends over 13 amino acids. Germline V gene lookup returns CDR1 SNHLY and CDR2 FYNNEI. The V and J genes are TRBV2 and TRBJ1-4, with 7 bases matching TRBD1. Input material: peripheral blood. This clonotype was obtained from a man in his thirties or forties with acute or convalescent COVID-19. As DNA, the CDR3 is TGTGCCAGCAGGAGGGGGCCGGATGAAAAACTGTTTTTT. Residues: CASRRGPDEKLFF. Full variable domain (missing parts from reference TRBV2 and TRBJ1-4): EPEVTQTPSHQVTQMGQEVILRCVPISNHLYFYWYRQILGQKVEFLVSFYNNEISEKSEIFDDQFSVERPDGSNFTLKIRSTKLEDSAMYFCASRRGPDEKLFFGSGTQLSVL.